This T cell receptor (beta chain) comes out of a study of blood T cells in healthy people across ages. Study-level points and caveats: Naive T cell percentage by flow cytometry tracked strongly with beta diversity.

Germline CDR1 and CDR2: LGHNA and YNFKEQ. The V gene lost 4 bases and the J gene lost 4 bases, with 19 bases spanning the gap. The CDR3 is 16 residues long. Total RNA was extracted at no less than 6 micrograms per sample. The use of a sample-barcoded 5' primer and a J-beta primer mix characterized a second PCR of roughly 7 to 11 cycles. Each cDNA molecule carried a tag from a template-switch adaptor that contained 12 random nucleotides. Using its own MiXCR run on the 5' RACE reads, TCRdb lists one record per CDR3 protein. The profile shows some 920,000 distinct CDR3 sequences, roughly half of them singletons. As regards this clonotype: Its antigen remains unknown.

The gene calls are TRBV4-2 and TRBJ2-5; possibly TRBD1 for D (5 bases). The sequencing sample was made of blood. The receptor was isolated from a woman between 55 and 75 years old in good health. The CDR3 reads CASSLDGEGEGETQYF. CDR3 DNA sequence: TGTGCCAGCAGCCTAGATGGAGAAGGGGAAGGAGAGACCCAGTACTTC.